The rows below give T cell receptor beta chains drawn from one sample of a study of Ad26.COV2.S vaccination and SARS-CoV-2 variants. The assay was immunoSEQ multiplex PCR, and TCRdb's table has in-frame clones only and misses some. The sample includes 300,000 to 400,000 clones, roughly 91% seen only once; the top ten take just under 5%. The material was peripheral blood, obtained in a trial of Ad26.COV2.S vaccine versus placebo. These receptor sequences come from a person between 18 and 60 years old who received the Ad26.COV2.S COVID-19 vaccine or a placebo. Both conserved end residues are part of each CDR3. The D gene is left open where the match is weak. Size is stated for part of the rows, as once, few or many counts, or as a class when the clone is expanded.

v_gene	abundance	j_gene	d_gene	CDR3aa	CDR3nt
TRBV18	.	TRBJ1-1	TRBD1	CASSRTGATEAFF	TGTGCCAGCTCTAGAACAGGGGCCACTGAAGCTTTCTTT
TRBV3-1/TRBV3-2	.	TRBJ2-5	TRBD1	CASSFPDRGKETQYF	TGTGCCAGCAGCTTCCCCGACAGGGGAAAAGAGACCCAGTACTTC
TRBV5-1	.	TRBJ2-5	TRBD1	CASSTGQGVETQYF	TGCGCCAGCAGCACTGGACAGGGGGTAGAGACCCAGTACTTC
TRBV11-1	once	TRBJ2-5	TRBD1	CASSRDRGGETQYF	TGTGCCAGCAGCCGGGACAGGGGTGGGGAGACCCAGTACTTC
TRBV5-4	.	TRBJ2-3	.	CASSLDTDTQYF	TGTGCCAGCAGCTTGGATACAGATACGCAGTATTTT
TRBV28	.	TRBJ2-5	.	CASSLGQGETQYF	TGTGCCAGCAGTTTAGGGCAGGGGGAGACCCAGTACTTC
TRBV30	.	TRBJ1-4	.	CACVPPVDNEKLFF	TGTGCCTGCGTACCTCCGGTCGATAATGAAAAACTGTTTTTT
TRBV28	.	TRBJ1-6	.	CASSLTNSPLHF	TGTGCCAGCAGTTTAACCAATTCACCCCTCCACTTT
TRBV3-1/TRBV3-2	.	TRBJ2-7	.	CASSQGIYEQYF	TGTGCCAGCAGCCAAGGGATCTACGAGCAGTACTTC
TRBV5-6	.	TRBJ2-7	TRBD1	CASSKWTGDEQYF	TGTGCCAGCAGCAAGTGGACAGGGGACGAGCAGTACTTC
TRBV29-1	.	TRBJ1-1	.	CSATAIGKNTEAFF	TGCAGCGCTACCGCAATCGGGAAGAACACTGAAGCTTTCTTT
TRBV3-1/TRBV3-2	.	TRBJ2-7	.	CASSHGRSYEQYF	TGTGCCAGCAGCCATGGACGCTCCTACGAGCAGTACTTC
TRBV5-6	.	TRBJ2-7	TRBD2	CASSKKGLAGGYEQYF	TGTGCCAGCAGCAAAAAGGGACTAGCGGGGGGCTACGAGCAGTACTTC
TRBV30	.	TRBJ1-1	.	CAWKTLNTEAFF	TGTGCCTGGAAGACATTGAACACTGAAGCTTTCTTT
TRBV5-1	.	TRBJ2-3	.	CASSLDRASTDTQYF	TGCGCCAGCAGCTTAGACCGGGCAAGCACAGATACGCAGTATTTT
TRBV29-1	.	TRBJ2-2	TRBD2	CSVVLWASGSAGELFF	TGCAGCGTTGTTTTGTGGGCTAGCGGGAGCGCCGGGGAGCTGTTTTTT
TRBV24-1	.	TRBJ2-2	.	CATSDTQGYTGELFF	TGTGCCACCAGTGACACACAGGGCTACACCGGGGAGCTGTTTTTT
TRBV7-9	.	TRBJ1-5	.	CASSSSVSNQPQHF	TGTGCCAGCAGCTCCTCGGTTAGCAATCAGCCCCAGCATTTT
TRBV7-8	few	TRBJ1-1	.	CANAQGPNTEAFF	TGTGCCAACGCACAGGGACCGAACACTGAAGCTTTCTTT
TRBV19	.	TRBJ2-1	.	CASSIVGRVNEQFF	TGTGCCAGTAGTATAGTGGGCAGGGTGAATGAGCAGTTCTTC
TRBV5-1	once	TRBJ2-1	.	CASSLSRGFDEQFF	TGCGCCAGCAGCTTATCTAGAGGGTTCGATGAGCAGTTCTTC
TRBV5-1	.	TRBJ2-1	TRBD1	CASTFRDRAYNEQFF	TGCGCCAGCACCTTCCGGGACAGAGCCTACAATGAGCAGTTCTTC
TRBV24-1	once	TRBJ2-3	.	CATSDPQGFLDTQYF	TGTGCCACCAGTGATCCGCAGGGGTTCCTAGATACGCAGTATTTT
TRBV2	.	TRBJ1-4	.	CASRLGRANEKLFF	TGTGCCAGCAGGTTGGGCAGGGCTAATGAAAAACTGTTTTTT
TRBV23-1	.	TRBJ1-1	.	CASSQSNRTNTEAFF	TGCGCCAGCAGTCAATCGAACAGGACGAACACTGAAGCTTTCTTT
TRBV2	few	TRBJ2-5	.	CASKTDYQETQYF	TGTGCCAGCAAAACGGACTACCAAGAGACCCAGTACTTC
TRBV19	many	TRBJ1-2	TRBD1	CASRERGLGYGYTF	TGTGCCAGTAGAGAAAGGGGGCTCGGCTATGGCTACACCTTC
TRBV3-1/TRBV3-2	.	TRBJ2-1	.	CASSQTRGLGEQFF	TGTGCCAGCAGCCAAACCAGGGGTCTGGGGGAGCAGTTCTTC
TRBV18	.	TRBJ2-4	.	CASSPRQGKNIQYF	TGTGCCAGCTCACCACGCCAGGGAAAAAACATTCAGTACTTC
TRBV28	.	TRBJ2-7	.	CASSLKVYGVQYF	TGTGCCAGCAGTTTAAAGGTCTACGGGGTGCAGTACTTC
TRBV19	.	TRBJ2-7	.	CASSPGTTYEQYF	TGTGCCAGTAGTCCCGGGACGACCTACGAGCAGTACTTC
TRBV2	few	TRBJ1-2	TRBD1	CASSESRGNGYTF	TGTGCCAGCAGTGAATCCAGGGGGAATGGCTACACCTTC
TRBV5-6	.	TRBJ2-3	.	CASSLRRGVSTDTQYF	TGTGCCAGCAGCTTGCGTCGGGGCGTAAGCACAGATACGCAGTATTTT
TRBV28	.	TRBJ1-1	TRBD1	CASSPPEQGTEAFF	TGTGCCAGCAGTCCGCCTGAACAGGGGACTGAAGCTTTCTTT
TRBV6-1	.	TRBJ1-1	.	CASSEDRDSPTLNTEAFF	TGTGCCAGCAGTGAAGACAGGGACTCTCCTACTCTGAACACTGAAGCTTTCTTT
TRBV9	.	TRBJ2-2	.	CASSEEDRNTGELFF	TGTGCCAGCAGCGAGGAGGACAGGAACACCGGGGAGCTGTTTTTT
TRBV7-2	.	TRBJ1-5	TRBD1	CASSLAGTGGQPQHF	TGTGCCAGCAGCTTAGCCGGGACAGGGGGTCAGCCCCAGCATTTT
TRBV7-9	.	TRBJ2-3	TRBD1	CASRRGGQGADTQYF	TGTGCCAGCAGACGAGGAGGGCAGGGGGCTGATACGCAGTATTTT
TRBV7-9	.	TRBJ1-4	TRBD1	CASSFGRTDRGGEKLFF	TGTGCCAGCAGCTTTGGTCGGACCGACAGGGGAGGTGAAAAACTGTTTTTT